Reported below is one T cell receptor beta chain. These data originate in a study of control samples from healthy donors and cancer patients. V was trimmed by 5 bases and J by 9 bases, leaving 18 bases between them. The germline CDR1 and CDR2 sequences are SGHDT and YYEEEE. The CDR3 is 14 amino acids. Using immunoSEQ multiplex PCR, the repertoire was profiled, and TCRdb retains in-frame clones only, with some absent. The data contain over 150,000 clones, nearly 96% of them singletons. The TCR originated in a woman aged 30 to 39 in good health. Sequencing was done on a sample of blood. The V gene is TRBV5-6, the J gene TRBJ2-1; the D gene is possibly TRBD1 (5 bases). The CDR3 DNA is TGTGCCAGCAGTCTCCCCGACAGCTGGATTGAGCAGTTCTTC. Its translation is CASSLPDSWIEQFF.